This T cell receptor beta chain stems from a study of CD8+ T cells in alopecia areata. Treatment meaning: oral pan-JAK inhibitor, 5-10 mg twice daily. cDNA reverse transcribed from extracted RNA served as the sequencing template. The table came from immunoSEQ multiplex PCR; TCRdb's copy has only in-frame clones and leaves some out. Seen here are roughly 100,000 clones, more than 75% observed once, and the top ten hold approximately 12%. The CDR3 extends over 20 amino acids. V lost 1 base to trimming and J lost 3 bases, with 28 bases between them. The clonotype was recovered from a human donor with alopecia areata. The chain employs TRBV23-1 and TRBJ2-7; unclear D gene. TRBV23-1 belongs to the ORF category, with a function that is uncertain. Sequences were derived from CD8+ T cells sorted from blood, sampled between weeks 30 and 35, from a patient treated with tofacitinib. The CDR3 sequence: CASSQFAARSGGIGYYEQYF. The CDR3 DNA reads as TGCGCCAGCAGTCAATTCGCGGCCAGGTCAGGCGGTATCGGATACTACGAGCAGTACTTC.